These T cell receptor beta chains were read from a single sample in a study of blood T cell repertoires in COVID-19. TCRdb's copy holds only in-frame clones and misses some; the assay was immunoSEQ multiplex PCR. The sample lists almost 250,000 clones; 75% to 90% were seen once. Input material: PBMCs or T cells enriched from blood (not recorded which). The receptors here all came from a woman aged 25-40 years who had recovered from COVID-19. Each CDR3 is given with its conserved first and last residue. D genes are given only for firm matches. Clone size, where shown, is once, few, many, or a class for clones that have expanded.

TRBV9	TRBJ2-1	-	TRBD2	CASSNPGTRVYNEQFF	TGTGCCAGCAGCAACCCCGGGACTAGGGTATACAATGAGCAGTTCTTC
TRBV7-9	TRBJ1-3	-	-	CASSLGVIPGAGNTIYF	TGTGCCAGCAGCTTAGGTGTCATACCTGGGGCGGGAAACACCATATATTTT
TRBV5-4	TRBJ1-1	-	-	CASSPGRATEAFF	TGTGCCAGCAGCCCGGGCAGGGCCACTGAAGCTTTCTTT
TRBV7-2	TRBJ1-1	-	-	CASSLAARENTEAFF	TGTGCCAGCAGCTTAGCGGCCAGGGAAAACACTGAAGCTTTCTTT
TRBV28	TRBJ2-1	-	TRBD2	CATSSGSYNEQFF	TGTGCCACCTCTAGCGGTTCCTACAATGAGCAGTTCTTC
TRBV18	TRBJ1-5	-	-	CASSRIWAGYDSNQPQHF	TGTGCCAGCTCACGTATTTGGGCAGGGTACGATAGCAATCAGCCCCAGCATTTT
TRBV2	TRBJ2-7	-	TRBD2	CASSEARGLGVPPPSYEQYF	TGTGCCAGCAGTGAAGCGCGGGGACTAGGTGTCCCACCCCCTTCCTACGAGCAGTACTTC
TRBV4-3	TRBJ2-7	-	TRBD1	CASSQEGGTGGEQYF	TGCGCCAGCAGCCAAGAAGGGGGCACAGGGGGCGAGCAGTACTTC
TRBV5-4	TRBJ2-7	-	-	CASSVGQRSSYEQYF	TGTGCCAGCAGCGTCGGACAGCGTAGCTCCTACGAGCAGTACTTC
TRBV30	TRBJ1-5	-	TRBD1	CAWTDRDNQPQHF	TGTGCCTGGACCGACAGGGACAATCAGCCCCAGCATTTT
TRBV7-9	TRBJ1-5	-	-	CASSPTGYHQPQHF	TGTGCCAGCAGCCCGACAGGATATCATCAGCCCCAGCATTTT
TRBV25-1	TRBJ2-1	-	-	CASSEWPNSYNEQFF	TGTGCCAGCAGTGAATGGCCAAACTCCTACAATGAGCAGTTCTTC
TRBV27	TRBJ2-7	-	TRBD1	CASSGTARREQYF	TGTGCCAGCAGCGGGACAGCTCGGAGGGAGCAGTACTTC
TRBV28	TRBJ2-3	few	-	CASGGTLETDTQYF	TGTGCCAGCGGGGGGACTCTGGAGACAGATACGCAGTATTTT
TRBV20-1	TRBJ2-7	-	-	CSAQVIHEQYF	TGCAGTGCTCAGGTAATCCACGAGCAGTACTTC
TRBV4-3	TRBJ1-2	-	TRBD1	CASSQDLGTGNYGYTF	TGCGCCAGCAGCCAAGATCTAGGGACAGGGAACTATGGCTACACCTTC
TRBV4-3	TRBJ1-1	many	-	CASSQAGNSGDEAFF	TGCGCCAGCAGCCAGGCAGGGAACTCGGGGGATGAAGCTTTCTTT
TRBV30	TRBJ1-1	-	-	CAWSVRGGDTEAFF	TGTGCCTGGAGTGTGAGAGGGGGGGACACTGAAGCTTTCTTT
TRBV29-1	TRBJ1-5	-	-	CSVIFQGSQPQHF	TGCAGCGTTATTTTTCAGGGAAGTCAGCCCCAGCATTTT
TRBV6-1	TRBJ1-2	once	TRBD1	CASSDYRDSDYYGYTF	TGTGCCAGCAGTGACTACCGGGACAGTGACTACTATGGCTACACCTTC
TRBV29-1	TRBJ2-7	-	-	CSVQGSYEQYF	TGCAGCGTACAGGGTTCCTACGAGCAGTACTTC
TRBV6-5	TRBJ1-2	-	-	CASRGNREGDGYTF	TGTGCCAGCAGGGGAAACCGAGAGGGAGATGGCTACACCTTC
TRBV30	TRBJ1-2	-	TRBD1	CATTGGAFGYTF	TGTGCCACCACAGGGGGCGCATTTGGCTACACCTTC
TRBV4-1	TRBJ2-3	-	TRBD2	CASSSPSGRADTQYF	TGCGCCAGCAGCTCCCCTAGCGGGAGGGCAGATACGCAGTATTTT
TRBV5-8	TRBJ1-5	once	-	CASSFDGHSNQPQHF	TGTGCCAGCAGCTTTGACGGACATAGCAATCAGCCCCAGCATTTT
TRBV9	TRBJ2-5	-	-	CASSVGAMDLGTQYF	TGTGCCAGCAGCGTAGGGGCTATGGACTTAGGGACCCAGTACTTC
TRBV5-1	TRBJ2-3	once	TRBD1	CASSYYSGTGRTDTQYF	TGCGCCAGCAGTTATTACTCCGGGACAGGGAGAACAGATACGCAGTATTTT
TRBV2	TRBJ1-2	-	TRBD1	CASRTGGDGYTF	TGTGCCAGCCGGACAGGGGGCGATGGCTACACCTTC
TRBV25-1	TRBJ2-7	-	-	CASTTYRNGDYEQYF	TGTGCCAGCACCACTTACAGGAATGGAGACTACGAGCAGTACTTC
TRBV30	TRBJ2-7	-	-	CACFLSYEQYF	TGTGCCTGCTTTCTCTCCTACGAGCAGTACTTC
TRBV19	TRBJ2-7	-	-	CASSPGHFYEQYF	TGTGCCAGTAGTCCCGGACATTTCTACGAGCAGTACTTC
TRBV7-2	TRBJ1-1	-	-	CASSLAGLNTEAFF	TGTGCCAGCAGCCTCGCAGGGCTGAACACTGAAGCTTTCTTT
TRBV21-1	TRBJ2-7	-	-	CASRTSETGVYEQYF	TGTGCCAGCAGAACCTCCGAGACAGGGGTCTACGAGCAGTACTTC
TRBV28	TRBJ1-4	few	-	CASSGGGRVESLEKLFF	TGTGCCAGCAGTGGGGGGGGCAGGGTTGAGTCTCTTGAAAAACTGTTTTTT
TRBV27	TRBJ1-1	few	TRBD1	CASSILQGAGTEAFF	TGTGCCAGCAGTATTCTACAGGGGGCCGGAACTGAAGCTTTCTTT
TRBV3-1/TRBV3-2	TRBJ2-3	-	TRBD2	CASSPQAGGPDTQYF	TGTGCCAGCAGCCCCCAGGCGGGAGGACCAGATACGCAGTATTTT
TRBV4-1	TRBJ1-6	-	TRBD1	CASSQATTGGGSPLHF	TGCGCCAGCAGCCAAGCGACGACAGGGGGCGGTTCACCCCTCCACTTT
TRBV7-2	TRBJ1-2	-	-	CASSLVYRANYGYTF	TGTGCCAGCAGCTTAGTTTACAGGGCTAACTATGGCTACACCTTC
TRBV28	TRBJ2-7	-	-	CASGDNLYEQYF	TGTGCCAGCGGGGACAACCTCTACGAGCAGTACTTC
TRBV9	TRBJ2-7	once	-	CASSPSGGIAYEQYF	TGTGCCAGCAGCCCCTCGGGCGGGATCGCCTACGAGCAGTACTTC
TRBV5-1	TRBJ1-1	few	TRBD1	CASSSLQGGNTEAFF	TGCGCCAGCAGCTCGTTACAGGGGGGGAACACTGAAGCTTTCTTT
TRBV9	TRBJ1-1	-	TRBD1	CASSERDRYTEAFF	TGTGCCAGCAGCGAAAGGGACAGGTACACTGAAGCTTTCTTT
TRBV19	TRBJ2-1	few	TRBD1	CASSILGQTYNEQFF	TGTGCCAGTAGTATTTTGGGACAGACGTACAATGAGCAGTTCTTC
TRBV10-2	TRBJ2-7	-	TRBD1	CASRDRGQHYEQYF	TGCGCCAGCAGGGACAGGGGGCAACACTACGAGCAGTACTTC
TRBV24-1	TRBJ2-3	once	-	CATSDFTTPTDTQYF	TGTGCCACCAGTGATTTCACTACGCCGACAGATACGCAGTATTTT
TRBV12-3/TRBV12-4	TRBJ2-7	-	-	CASSLGSEQYF	TGTGCCAGCAGTTTAGGGAGCGAGCAGTACTTC
TRBV14	TRBJ2-1	-	TRBD1	CASSLRQGASEQFF	TGTGCCAGCAGCCTCCGACAGGGGGCCAGCGAGCAGTTCTTC
TRBV4-3	TRBJ2-2	few	-	CASSQVRAGTGELFF	TGCGCCAGCAGCCAAGTGAGGGCCGGTACCGGGGAGCTGTTTTTT
TRBV28	TRBJ2-1	-	-	CASSWTADRSYNEQFF	TGTGCCAGCAGTTGGACAGCGGATCGCTCCTACAATGAGCAGTTCTTC
TRBV5-1	TRBJ1-1	-	-	CASSSRPRGGDTEAFF	TGCGCCAGCAGCTCCCGGCCACGTGGCGGAGACACTGAAGCTTTCTTT